A selection of T cell receptor beta chains follows, all from one sample in a study of PD-L1 blockade in urothelial cancer. Clones were read by immunoSEQ multiplex PCR, and TCRdb kept only the in-frame ones, dropping some. The data hold some 2,500 clones, with 37% observed a single time. This specimen consisted of tumor tissue, obtained before atezolizumab (anti-PD-L1) treatment. The receptors derive from a man aged 55-75 years with urothelial cancer. CDR3s include the opening cysteine and the closing phenylalanine or tryptophan. Each record gives: clone size, J gene, D gene, V gene, CDR3 DNA, CDR3 protein. A D gene is named only where the DNA matches it firmly. The size of a clone is reported for some rows only, either as once, few or many, or as a class for expanded clones.

-,TRBJ2-3,TRBD2,TRBV9,TGTGCCAGCAGCGTAGAAGTAGCGGGAACTGATACGCAGTATTTT,CASSVEVAGTDTQYF
-,TRBJ1-4,TRBD1,TRBV11-3,TGTGCCAGCAGCTGGACAGGGGGCGAAGAAAAACTGTTTTTT,CASSWTGGEEKLFF
few,TRBJ2-7,TRBD1,TRBV15,TGTGCCACCAGCAGAGTACAGGGGGACTACGAGCAGTACTTC,CATSRVQGDYEQYF
few,TRBJ1-2,-,TRBV23-1,TGCGCCAGCAGTCAATTTTCTCAGGGTGAATATGGCTACACCTTC,CASSQFSQGEYGYTF
medium-sized,TRBJ2-2,TRBD2,TRBV6-8,TGTGCCAGCAGTGCGACCAGCCCTAGCGGGGGGGACACCGGGGAGCTGTTTTTT,CASSATSPSGGDTGELFF
-,TRBJ1-5,-,TRBV25-1,TGTGCCAGCAGTGAAGTAGGGTTGAATCAGCCCCAGCATTTT,CASSEVGLNQPQHF
medium-sized,TRBJ2-3,TRBD2,TRBV6-8,TGTGCCACCGAAGCGGGAGGCAGGACAGATACGCAGTATTTT,CATEAGGRTDTQYF
-,TRBJ2-1,TRBD2,TRBV28,TGTGCCAGCAGTTCTAGCGGGGGATACAATGAGCAGTTCTTC,CASSSSGGYNEQFF
medium-sized,TRBJ2-3,TRBD1,TRBV11-3,TGTGCCAGCAGCCCCCCCGATGGGGGACAGGGAGATACGCAGTATTTT,CASSPPDGGQGDTQYF
-,TRBJ1-2,-,TRBV19,TGTGCCAGTAGTACGGACAGCAACTATGGCTACACCTTC,CASSTDSNYGYTF
-,TRBJ2-7,-,TRBV18,TGTGCCAGCTCCACTAGCCAAGTTTTCGAGCAGTACTTC,CASSTSQVFEQYF
medium-sized,TRBJ1-1,TRBD1,TRBV6-8,TGTGCCAGCAGTCCCCCTAGACAGGGTATGGGGTTAACTGAAGCTTTCTTT,CASSPPRQGMGLTEAFF
-,TRBJ1-2,TRBD1,TRBV11-3,TGTGCCAGCAGCTTAGGGTTCTCGGGACAGGGAAGCTATGGCTACACCTTC,CASSLGFSGQGSYGYTF
-,TRBJ2-7,-,TRBV19,TGTGCCAGTACCCCTTCTATGGGACGCTACGAGCAGTACTTC,CASTPSMGRYEQYF
few,TRBJ2-3,TRBD1,TRBV9,TGTGCCAGCAGCGTAGGGGGACAGGGGTTGACAGATACGCAGTATTTT,CASSVGGQGLTDTQYF
-,TRBJ2-5,-,TRBV6-8,TGTGCCAGCAGTTATAAAAGCGATGAGACCCAGTACTTC,CASSYKSDETQYF
-,TRBJ2-5,-,TRBV29-1,TGCAGCGTTGATCCAAGTAGTAAGGGGACCCAGTACTTC,CSVDPSSKGTQYF
medium-sized,TRBJ2-2,-,TRBV12-2,TGTGGAACGGGGGGGCGCGGTAGTAACACCGGGGAGCTGTTTTTT,CGTGGRGSNTGELFF
few,TRBJ2-1,TRBD2,TRBV6-8,TGTGCCAGCAGTAAGGGGGGACTAGAGTTAAATGAGCAGTTCTTC,CASSKGGLELNEQFF
-,TRBJ2-2,TRBD1,TRBV19,TGTGCCAGTAGTATTGGACAGGGGAACACCGGGGAGCTGTTTTTT,CASSIGQGNTGELFF
few,TRBJ1-4,-,TRBV29-1,TGCAGCGTTGGGCTGCTCGCTAATGAAAAACTGTTTTTT,CSVGLLANEKLFF
-,TRBJ2-3,-,TRBV18,TGTGCCAGCTCACCCGCGAGGGAGGCGGAACAGTATTTT,CASSPAREAEQYF
-,TRBJ1-4,-,TRBV30,TGTGCCTGGAGTGTATTCGAAAAACTGTTTTTT,CAWSVFEKLFF
-,TRBJ2-1,-,TRBV30,TGTGCCTGGGATGGCGGTCTTCGCCACAATGAGCAGTTCTTC,CAWDGGLRHNEQFF
-,TRBJ1-5,TRBD1,TRBV10-3,TGTGCCATCAGTGAGACTACAGGGGATCAGCCCCAGCATTTT,CAISETTGDQPQHF
-,TRBJ1-4,TRBD1,TRBV14,TGTGCCAGCAGCCATTACAGGGGAACTAATGAAAAACTGTTTTTT,CASSHYRGTNEKLFF
-,TRBJ2-3,TRBD2,TRBV29-1,TGCAGCGTGGGTCTGAGCGGGGGCCCCACAGATACGCAGTATTTT,CSVGLSGGPTDTQYF
few,TRBJ2-7,-,TRBV11-3,TGTGCCAGCAGCATTTGGGGGAGCCGTGCCTACGAGCAGTACTTC,CASSIWGSRAYEQYF
-,TRBJ2-5,-,TRBV14,TGTGCCAGCAGCCTTCGGGGGTTGAGGGAGACCCAGTACTTC,CASSLRGLRETQYF
-,TRBJ2-4,-,TRBV11-3,TGTGCCAGCAGCTCTGACGGGACGGCCAAAAACATTCAGTACTTC,CASSSDGTAKNIQYF
once,TRBJ1-4,-,TRBV18,TGTGCCAGCTCACCTCTCCCCGGGAGGCCAGGAAAACTGTTTTTT,CASSPLPGRPGKLFF
-,TRBJ1-2,TRBD1,TRBV11-3,TGTGCCAGCAGCTTAGGGACAGGGGTGGAGGGCTACACCTTC,CASSLGTGVEGYTF
few,TRBJ2-3,TRBD2,TRBV9,TGTGCCAGCAGCGTAGTTGCGGGAGGTGCGCAGTATTTT,CASSVVAGGAQYF
-,TRBJ1-6,-,TRBV14,TGTGCCAGCAGCCATCACCTTTTTAATTCACCCCTCCACTTT,CASSHHLFNSPLHF
-,TRBJ1-1,-,TRBV18,TGTGCCAGCTCTCGAGGGGTAAACACTGAAGCTTTCTTT,CASSRGVNTEAFF
-,TRBJ1-2,-,TRBV7-5,TGTGCCAGCAGCCCCGGGACAGGGGCTAACTATGGCTACACCTTC,CASSPGTGANYGYTF
-,TRBJ2-3,TRBD2,TRBV19,TGTGCCAGTAAAAGCGGGAGATGGACAGATACGCAGTATTTT,CASKSGRWTDTQYF
few,TRBJ1-5,TRBD1,TRBV19,TGTGCCAGTAGTGTGGACAGGAGAGGTCAGCCCCAGCATTTT,CASSVDRRGQPQHF
-,TRBJ2-2,-,TRBV28,TGTGCCAGCCGAAGGGGAGGAACCGGGGAGCTGTTTTTT,CASRRGGTGELFF
-,TRBJ2-1,-,TRBV14,TGTGCCAGCAGCCAAGCTGCAGGGGCGAACAATGAGCAGTTCTTC,CASSQAAGANNEQFF
-,TRBJ1-2,-,TRBV30,TGTGCCTGGAGTGTACTTGGTTATGGCTACACCTTC,CAWSVLGYGYTF
-,TRBJ2-1,-,TRBV29-1,TGCAGCGTGGGGGCAGGGGCGGGCAATGAGCAGTTCTTC,CSVGAGAGNEQFF
few,TRBJ2-6,-,TRBV29-1,TGCAGCGTGGCCGCGGGGGCCAACGTCCTGACTTTC,CSVAAGANVLTF
-,TRBJ2-3,-,TRBV18,TGTGCCAGCTCACCAAGTACGACTAGCACAGATACGCAGTATTTT,CASSPSTTSTDTQYF
-,TRBJ2-7,-,TRBV5-1,TGCGCCAGCAGCTCAGGGACGGACTCCTACGAGCAGTATTTC,CASSSGTDSYEQYF
-,TRBJ1-5,-,TRBV19,TGTGCCAGTAGTATGGGCCACCCTGAGGCTGCCCAGCATTTT,CASSMGHPEAAQHF
-,TRBJ1-1,-,TRBV6-8,TGTGCCAGCAGCGCCTCCAGACAATTCGGAAACACTGAAGCTTTCTTT,CASSASRQFGNTEAFF
-,TRBJ1-6,-,TRBV6-8,TGTGCCAGCAGTTACTCGATAGGGCAGACAGGAGTCGATTCACCCCTCCACTTT,CASSYSIGQTGVDSPLHF